This T cell receptor beta chain was obtained from a study of cytomegalovirus exposure and HLA in healthy donors. Primers included in the PCR were 60 Vbeta and 13 Jbeta primers. Libraries were prepared by immunoSEQ multiplex PCR; TCRdb keeps only in-frame clonotypes and omits some of them. There are about 160,000 clones in the sample; roughly 72% occur only once, and 0.95% to 1.1% lies in the top ten. Comments on this clone: Its antigen is as yet unknown.

Study outcomes and limitations: The authors reported that TCR beta sequences could predict HLA-A and HLA-B alleles. These predictions were accurate for most subjects in the first cohort. In vitro work confirmed that three CMV-associated chains recognize CMV antigens.

CDR3 size: 14 residues. Trimming took 2 bases from V and 0 from J, leaving 7 bases between them. Germline V gives CDR1 SGHRS, CDR2 YFSETQ. This receptor was obtained from a woman in her forties in good health and CMV-seronegative. This chain connects TRBV5-1 to TRBJ2-3; no reliable D call. The sequencing input was PBMCs. The CDR3 DNA reads as TGCGCCAGCAGCTTTACACTAAGCACAGATACGCAGTATTTT. Protein: CASSFTLSTDTQYF.